These T cell receptor beta chains were read from a single sample in a study of cytomegalovirus exposure and HLA in healthy donors. Repertoires were generated with immunoSEQ multiplex PCR, while TCRdb's copy carries only in-frame clones and drops some. This sample has over 150,000 clones, with approximately 80% found just once. The sample taken for sequencing was PBMCs. The receptor source for this set is a boy aged 2 to 10 in good health and CMV-seronegative. Each CDR3 is given with its conserved first and last residue. D genes are given only for firm matches. Where a row states a size, it is once, few, many or the class of an expanded clone; other rows omit it.

D gene: TRBD1
J gene: TRBJ2-5
clone size: once
V gene: TRBV7-2
CDR3 protein: CASSLGLAGGRGTQYF
CDR3 DNA: TGTGCCAGCAGCTTAGGTTTAGCAGGGGGCAGGGGGACCCAGTACTTC

D gene: TRBD2
J gene: TRBJ2-2
clone size: -
V gene: TRBV19
CDR3 protein: CASSSFGGAHGELFF
CDR3 DNA: TGTGCCAGTAGTTCGTTCGGGGGGGCCCACGGGGAGCTGTTTTTT

D gene: TRBD1
J gene: TRBJ1-4
clone size: -
V gene: TRBV4-3
CDR3 protein: CASSQATGVRNEKLFF
CDR3 DNA: TGCGCCAGCAGCCAAGCCACAGGGGTGCGCAATGAAAAACTGTTTTTT

D gene: TRBD2
J gene: TRBJ2-1
clone size: -
V gene: TRBV27
CDR3 protein: CASSPLAGAGNEQFF
CDR3 DNA: TGTGCCAGCAGTCCATTAGCGGGAGCGGGAAATGAGCAGTTCTTC

D gene: -
J gene: TRBJ2-2
clone size: -
V gene: TRBV7-2
CDR3 protein: CASGTQGFELFF
CDR3 DNA: TGTGCCTCGGGGACACAGGGCTTTGAGCTGTTTTTT

D gene: TRBD1
J gene: TRBJ1-5
clone size: -
V gene: TRBV4-1
CDR3 protein: CASSPWGGTDNQPQHF
CDR3 DNA: TGCGCCAGCAGCCCCTGGGGCGGGACAGACAATCAGCCCCAGCATTTT

D gene: TRBD1
J gene: TRBJ2-2
clone size: -
V gene: TRBV4-3
CDR3 protein: CASRGDSYTGELFF
CDR3 DNA: TGCGCCAGCAGGGGGGACAGTTACACCGGGGAGCTGTTTTTT

D gene: -
J gene: TRBJ2-3
clone size: -
V gene: TRBV5-1
CDR3 protein: CASSLGQLTDTQYF
CDR3 DNA: TGCGCCAGCAGCTTGGGACAGCTCACAGATACGCAGTATTTT

D gene: -
J gene: TRBJ1-2
clone size: -
V gene: TRBV18
CDR3 protein: CASSPPENSNYGYTF
CDR3 DNA: TGTGCCAGCTCACCTCCCGAGAATTCTAACTATGGCTACACCTTC

D gene: -
J gene: TRBJ1-2
clone size: few
V gene: TRBV7-2
CDR3 protein: CASSNRVIGNYGYTF
CDR3 DNA: TGTGCCAGCAGCAACAGGGTGATCGGAAACTATGGCTACACCTTC

D gene: -
J gene: TRBJ2-7
clone size: -
V gene: TRBV6-5
CDR3 protein: CASSYSRKEDEQYF
CDR3 DNA: TGTGCCAGCAGTTACTCGCGTAAGGAGGACGAGCAGTACTTC

D gene: -
J gene: TRBJ2-7
clone size: -
V gene: TRBV7-9
CDR3 protein: CASSPGLGVTNEQYF
CDR3 DNA: TGTGCCAGCAGCCCGGGACTTGGAGTTACCAACGAGCAGTACTTC

D gene: TRBD2
J gene: TRBJ2-5
clone size: -
V gene: TRBV7-3
CDR3 protein: CASSLAGGRGETQYF
CDR3 DNA: TGTGCCAGCAGCTTAGCGGGAGGGAGGGGAGAGACCCAGTACTTC

D gene: -
J gene: TRBJ2-1
clone size: -
V gene: TRBV19
CDR3 protein: CASSIGGGLYNEQFF
CDR3 DNA: TGTGCCAGTAGTATAGGGGGGGGCCTATACAATGAGCAGTTCTTC